The 26 T cell receptor beta chains given below trace back to one sample, sequenced in a study of T cells after yellow fever vaccination. MiXCR was run by TCRdb on the 5' RACE reads, yielding one entry per CDR3 protein. The table shows about 320,000 distinct CDR3 sequences, with 6.5% to 8.5% occurring only once. The specimen was PBMCs, collected about 41 days after the first yellow fever vaccination. Receptor source: a young man who received the YFV17D yellow fever vaccine.

This clonotype was counted only a few times. The chain is built from TRBV24-1 and TRBJ2-1; 10 bases align to TRBD1. Germline assignment: CDR1 KGHDR and CDR2 SFDVKD. The CDR3 totals 16 residues. The trim removed 4 bases at V and 3 bases at J, leaving 5 bases unmatched. The CDR3 loop is CATSETGTGDYNEQFF. CDR3 bases: TGTGCCACCAGTGAGACCGGGACAGGGGACTACAATGAGCAGTTCTTC.

This clonotype was detected many times. This chain uses TRBV7-2 with TRBJ1-2, with D unclear. V lost 4 bases and J 4 bases, leaving 10 bases between the germline ends. This CDR3 is built from 13 residues. Germline lookup yields CDR1 SGHTA and CDR2 FQGNSA. The CDR3 DNA reads as TGTGCCAGCAGCTGGACGGCTTTCTATGGCTACACCTTC. Translating it yields CASSWTAFYGYTF.

This clonotype appeared a few times. The chain combines TRBV5-6 with TRBJ1-1, with a tentative D call TRBD1 (5 bases). Trimming took off 1 base at V and 5 bases at J, with 12 bases between the two ends. This CDR3 contains 14 residues. Germline V CDR1 and CDR2: SGHDT, YYEEEE. The CDR3 DNA reads TGTGCCAGCAGCTTGCGGCCAGGGCGGACTGAAGCTTTCTTT. Residues: CASSLRPGRTEAFF.

This clonotype was counted a few times. The chain employs TRBV12-3 or TRBV12-4 and TRBJ2-1, with D perhaps matching TRBD2 (5 bases). The CDR3 extends over 15 amino acids. V was pared by 2 bases and J by 2 bases, with 10 bases between. The CDR3 DNA sequence: TGTGCCAGCAGTTTATCGGGGAGTCCCTACAATGAGCAGTTCTTC. It specifies CASSLSGSPYNEQFF.

In its sample, this clonotype was seen many times. The rearrangement joins TRBV20-1 to TRBJ2-3, with 8 bases aligning to TRBD2. Germline V gene data show CDR1 as DFQATT and CDR2 as SNEGSKA (reference sequence). The ends lost 6 bases at V and 4 bases at J; junction bases unmatched: 9. The CDR3 is 14 amino acids. CDR3 DNA sequence: TGCAGTGCCTGGACGGGACTAGGCTCAGATACGCAGTATTTT. The encoded protein is CSAWTGLGSDTQYF.

There are a few counts of this clonotype. The chain uses TRBV7-2 and TRBJ2-2; D not certain. Trimming shortened V by 5 bases and J by 7 bases, and 8 bases separated the two germline ends. The germline V gene has CDR1 SGHTA and CDR2 FQGNSA. The CDR3 runs 12 residues. CDR3 amino acids: CASSLMYGELFF. The DNA of the CDR3 is TGTGCCAGCAGCCTTATGTACGGGGAGCTGTTTTTT.

This clonotype was seen only a few times. This chain uses TRBV11-2 with TRBJ2-7; D gene unclear. The V gene's germline CDR1 is SGHAT and CDR2 FQNNGV. V gave up 1 base and J gave up 0 bases, with 13 bases separating them. The length of the CDR3 is 16 residues. CDR3 nucleotides: TGTGCCAGCAGCTTAGTCACGGGCCCCAGCTCCTACGAGCAGTACTTC. Translating it yields CASSLVTGPSSYEQYF. The full variable domain, rest sourced from reference TRBV11-2 and TRBJ2-7, is EAGVAQSPRYKIIEKRQSVAFWCNPISGHATLYWYQQILGQGPKLLIQFQNNGVVDDSQLPKDRFSAERLKGVDSTLKIQPAKLEDSAVYLCASSLVTGPSSYEQYFGPGTRLTVT.

CDR3 amino acids: CASSLYAPSGGANTGELFF. The DNA of the CDR3 is TGTGCCAGCAGCTTATATGCTCCTAGCGGGGGAGCGAACACCGGGGAGCTGTTTTTT. The chain couples TRBV11-2 to TRBJ2-2, with 10 bases fitting TRBD2. J gave up 0 bases and V 2 bases, and 9 bases lay outside the gene matches. Germline assignment: CDR1 SGHAT and CDR2 FQNNGV. The CDR3 consists of 19 residues.

The CDR3 loop is CASSPQWGTYDQPQHF. DNA for the CDR3: TGTGCCAGCAGTCCACAGTGGGGAACCTACGATCAGCCCCAGCATTTT. The J gene is TRBJ1-5, the V gene TRBV12-3 or TRBV12-4; D not resolved. The V end lost 5 bases, the J end lost 5 bases, and 19 bases lay between the germline ends. The CDR3 sequence is 16 residues long.

The rearrangement uses TRBV12-3 or TRBV12-4 and TRBJ2-3; D might be TRBD1 or TRBD2, each matching 5 bases. This CDR3 contains 15 residues. Deletions cut 6 bases from V and 2 bases from J, with 15 bases between. Here the CDR3 reads CASSPYRGYTDTQYF. In DNA, the CDR3 is TGTGCCAGCAGCCCTTACCGGGGCTACACAGATACGCAGTATTTT.

J is TRBJ1-2 and V is TRBV4-3; the D is unclear. The length of the CDR3 is 14 residues. V was shortened by 0 bases and J by 4 bases, with 9 bases between the two germline ends. Germline-derived CDR1 and CDR2 are LGHNA and YSLEER. The CDR3 here is CASSQELSPYGYTF. For the CDR3, the DNA is TGCGCCAGCAGCCAAGAGCTGAGTCCCTATGGCTACACCTTC.

The rearrangement uses TRBV19 and TRBJ1-1; TRBD1 matches at 8 bases. The V gene end was trimmed by 0 bases and the J gene end by 8 bases; junction bases not matched to a gene: 5. The germline V gene has CDR1 LNHDA and CDR2 SQIVND (reference sequence). The CDR3 runs to 14 residues. The CDR3 DNA reads TGTGCCAGTAGTATAGACGACAGGGGATCGGAAGCTTTCTTT. The encoded protein is CASSIDDRGSEAFF.

V gene TRBV27 combines with J gene TRBJ2-7, with 8 bases fitting TRBD2. CDR3 length: 15 residues. V was clipped by 6 bases and J by 4 bases; unmatched bases: 11. The germline CDR1 and CDR2 sequences are MNHEY and SMNVEV (reference sequence). The CDR3 DNA reads as TGTGCCAGCAGGCCGCAGGGCGGGGGGCTGTACGAGCAGTACTTC. Its protein product is CASRPQGGGLYEQYF.

This clonotype was counted only a few times. The genes are TRBV4-3 and TRBJ2-6; no reliable D call. Germline lookup yields CDR1 LGHNA and CDR2 YSLEER. The CDR3 runs to 17 residues. The ends were cut back, 0 bases at V and 2 bases at J, with 11 bases in the middle. CDR3 bases: TGCGCCAGCAGCCAAGATCCCTCCCAAGCTGGGGCCAACGTCCTGACTTTC. Amino acids: CASSQDPSQAGANVLTF.

This clonotype was seen a few times. The chain couples TRBV12-3 or TRBV12-4 to TRBJ1-1, with a tentative D call TRBD1 (5 bases). The CDR3 contains 11 residues. V lost 4 bases and J lost 8, with 8 bases in between. This CDR3 is CASSWGWEAFF. CDR3 coding DNA: TGTGCCAGCAGTTGGGGCTGGGAAGCTTTCTTT.

In its sample, this clonotype was seen a few times. J is TRBJ1-5 and V is TRBV18; D call uncertain. The germline V gene encodes CDR1 KGHSH and CDR2 LQKENI. The CDR3 has 14 residues. The V end lost 2 bases, the J end lost 0 bases, and 5 bases lay between the germline ends. The CDR3 loop is CASSPGRSNQPQHF. The CDR3, as DNA: TGTGCCAGCTCACCAGGTCGTAGCAATCAGCCCCAGCATTTT.

This clonotype was observed a handful of times. The gene calls are TRBV10-3 and TRBJ2-3; 15 bases match TRBD2. CDR3 length equals 18 residues. Germline lookup yields CDR1 ENHRY and CDR2 SYGVKD. J gave up 1 base and V 11 bases, and 13 bases lay outside the gene matches. CDR3 in DNA: TGTGCCTCGGGGACTAGCGGGGGGCCCGATTACGGCACAGATACGCAGTATTTT. Encoded protein: CASGTSGGPDYGTDTQYF.

This clonotype was detected only a few times. The gene calls are TRBV5-6 and TRBJ2-1, with D possibly matching TRBD2 (5 bases). CDR1 SGHDT and CDR2 YYEEEE come from the germline V gene. Trimming shortened V by 0 bases and J by 1 base, and 11 bases separated the two germline ends. CDR3 length: 16 amino acids. The DNA of the CDR3 is TGTGCCAGCAGCTTGGTAGGCAGCGGATCCTACAATGAGCAGTTCTTC. Protein product: CASSLVGSGSYNEQFF.

This clonotype was counted ten times or more. V usage is TRBV5-1 and J usage is TRBJ2-3; 8 positions agree with TRBD2. With V trimmed by 0 bases and J by 2 bases, 5 bases remained unmatched. CDR3 length: 16 residues. In germline, CDR1 is SGHRS, CDR2 YFSETQ. The CDR3 loop reads CASSLEPTSATDTQYF. The CDR3 nucleotides read TGCGCCAGCAGCTTGGAGCCGACTAGCGCCACAGATACGCAGTATTTT.

This clonotype has more than one count but fewer than ten. The rearrangement joins TRBV5-1 to TRBJ2-1; 9 positions match TRBD2. V was pared by 5 bases and J by 2 bases, with 5 bases of the junction left unmatched. From germline, CDR1 is SGHRS and CDR2 YFSETQ. The CDR3 extends over 15 amino acids. CDR3 nucleotide sequence: TGCGCCAGCAGAGGCGGGGGGGCTACCTACAATGAGCAGTTCTTC. Translating gives CASRGGGATYNEQFF.

The genes are TRBV25-1 and TRBJ1-4, with D tentatively TRBD1 (5 bases). V shed 11 bases and J shed 7 bases, with 11 bases lying between them. Looked up from germline, CDR1 is MGHDK and CDR2 is SYGVNS. The CDR3 covers 11 residues. For the CDR3, the DNA is TGTGCCGGGGCAGGAGGTGAAAAACTGTTTTTT. Its protein is CAGAGGEKLFF.

This clonotype has ten or more counts. The CDR3 spells CASSLRGTEAFF. CDR3 bases: TGCGCCAGCAGCCTCAGGGGCACTGAAGCTTTCTTT. This rearrangement joins TRBV5-1 to TRBJ1-1; D might be TRBD1 (6 bases). Germline CDR1 reads SGHRS; CDR2 reads YFSETQ. The V and J ends lost 4 bases and 4 bases respectively, with 8 bases between them. The CDR3 has 12 amino acids.

This clonotype turned up a few times. This chain uses TRBV29-1 with TRBJ2-1; D remains unclear. CDR3 size: 16 residues. V lost 6 bases and J 0 bases, leaving 18 bases between the germline ends. The germline gives CDR1 SQVTM, CDR2 ANQGSEA. CDR3 sequence: CSVALTWPSSYNEQFF. The CDR3 DNA is TGCAGCGTCGCCTTAACATGGCCCAGCTCCTACAATGAGCAGTTCTTC.

V usage is TRBV6-5 and J usage is TRBJ1-5, with a weak D call TRBD1 (6 bases). The V end lost 1 base, the J end lost 6 bases, and 13 bases lay between the germline ends. Germline values: CDR1 MNHEY, CDR2 SVGAGI. The CDR3 is 15 residues long. CDR3 bases: TGTGCCAGCAGTTACTTACCAGGGGAGGGTCAGCCCCAGCATTTT. Amino acid sequence: CASSYLPGEGQPQHF.

This clonotype was counted many times. The J gene is TRBJ1-1, the V gene TRBV5-5; 7 nucleotides agree with TRBD1. Germline loops: CDR1 SGHKS, CDR2 YYEKEE (reference sequence). The CDR3 spans 13 residues. J gave up 2 bases and V 7 bases, and 5 bases lay outside the gene matches. DNA for the CDR3: TGTGCCAGCGGCCGGGACAGCAACACTGAAGCTTTCTTT. Translation: CASGRDSNTEAFF.

V and J are TRBV18 and TRBJ2-7; D uncertain. The CDR3 loop spans 13 amino acids. Germline V CDR1 and CDR2: KGHSH, LQKENI. V was clipped by 2 bases and J by 2 bases, with 7 bases between them. The CDR3 spells CASSPDTAYEQYF. The DNA for the CDR3 is TGTGCCAGCTCACCAGACACGGCCTACGAGCAGTACTTC.